A single sample gave rise to the 25 T cell receptor beta chains below, sequenced in a study of T-cell memory formation after mild COVID-19. TCRdb reprocessed the 5' RACE reads with MiXCR, giving one entry per CDR3 protein. The table shows about 170,000 distinct CDR3 sequences, with roughly 13% occurring only once. Sequenced: PBMCs or a T cell subset sorted from them (not recorded which). These receptors all stem from a young man who had mild COVID-19 (a few samples of this study predate the infection). Cell type and time point are not known.

The chain has TRBV28 and TRBJ2-5; 8 nucleotides line up with TRBD2. The CDR3 loop spans 15 amino acids. Per germline, CDR1 MDHEN and CDR2 SYDVKM. V trimming: 5 bases; J trimming: 5 bases; junction bases outside the gene matches: 10. CDR3 sequence (DNA): TGTGCCAGCAGTGGGTCCTCGGGGGGGCCTGAGACCCAGTACTTC. Translated, it gives CASSGSSGGPETQYF.

The V gene is TRBV12-3 or TRBV12-4, the J gene TRBJ2-7; TRBD1 agrees at 10 bases. J lost 4 bases, V lost 6 bases, and 6 bases had no gene match. The CDR3 consists of 14 residues. The CDR3 DNA reads TGTGCCAGCAGCAAGGACAGGGGGATATACGAGCAGTACTTC. This sequence encodes CASSKDRGIYEQYF.

This clonotype was detected a few times. This chain links TRBV6-2 or TRBV6-3 with TRBJ2-7; unclear D gene. The CDR3 has 15 amino acids. The ends were cut back, 6 bases at V and 6 bases at J, with 21 bases in the middle. Germline V CDR1 and CDR2: MNHEY, SVGEGT. The CDR3 loop reads CASSRDLLGAGEQYV. CDR3 DNA: TGTGCCAGCAGCCGCGATCTCCTAGGCGCAGGCGAGCAGTACGTC.

This clonotype was detected a few times. The gene calls are TRBV4-2 and TRBJ2-4, with D possibly TRBD1 on 6 matching bases. V lost 4 bases and J lost 6, with 7 bases in between. The CDR3 sequence is 12 residues long. The germline V gene encodes CDR1 LGHNA and CDR2 YNFKEQ. CDR3 protein: CASSLDRNIQYF. CDR3 nucleotide sequence: TGTGCCAGCAGCCTGGACAGAAACATTCAGTACTTC.

The rearrangement joins TRBV18 to TRBJ2-5; TRBD1 matches 9 bases. The CDR3 has 16 residues. Trimming at V came to 5 bases and at J to 4 bases, leaving 11 bases not matched to a gene. The V gene's germline CDR1 is KGHSH and CDR2 LQKENI. The CDR3 nucleotides are TGTGCCAGCTCATCCTGGACAGGGGATCGCTCAGAGACCCAGTACTTC. Amino acid sequence: CASSSWTGDRSETQYF.

This sequence joins TRBV12-3 or TRBV12-4 and TRBJ1-4; 8 nucleotides match TRBD1. The junction had 5 bases not matched to a gene; V was cut back by 7 bases and J by 7 bases. The CDR3 consists of 13 residues. DNA of the CDR3: TGTGCCAGCACAGGGGGCTGGGGTGAAAAACTGTTTTTT. Translated, it gives CASTGGWGEKLFF.

This clonotype appeared a few times. The chain links TRBV24-1 to TRBJ2-2; perhaps TRBD1 as D (6 bases). The germline V gene encodes CDR1 KGHDR and CDR2 SFDVKD. Trimming shortened V by 3 bases and J by 5 bases, and 15 bases separated the two germline ends. The CDR3 sequence is 16 residues long. CDR3 residues: CATSDGTQGYTGELFF. The CDR3 coding sequence is TGTGCCACCAGTGATGGGACCCAGGGGTATACCGGGGAGCTGTTTTTT.

The J gene is TRBJ1-4, the V gene TRBV5-6; 8 bases fit TRBD1. CDR1 is SGHDT, CDR2 YYEEEE, per germline. J gave up 8 bases and V 3 bases, and 6 bases lay outside the gene matches. This CDR3 comprises 14 residues. The CDR3 coding sequence is TGTGCCAGCAGCTCGACAGGGGCTTACGAAAAACTGTTTTTT. Protein: CASSSTGAYEKLFF.

This clonotype was observed many times. The chain has TRBV5-1 and TRBJ2-2; D unresolved. The CDR3 has 14 residues. The ends were cut back, 4 bases at V and 7 bases at J, with 14 bases in the middle. Per germline, CDR1 SGHRS and CDR2 YFSETQ. For the CDR3, the DNA is TGCGCCAGCAGCGCATCTCTAGTCGGCGGGGAGCTGTTTTTT. Encoded protein: CASSASLVGGELFF.

This clonotype was seen at least ten times. This chain links TRBV7-2 with TRBJ1-4, with no clear D. CDR1 is SGHTA and CDR2 is FQGNSA in the germline V gene. The CDR3 has 12 amino acids. V lost 2 bases, J lost 8 bases, and 6 bases lay in between. The CDR3 nucleotides read TGTGCCAGCAGCTTAAATCAGGAAAAACTGTTTTTT. This codes for CASSLNQEKLFF.

The V call is TRBV6-2 or TRBV6-3, the J call TRBJ2-2, with D unclear. The V end was cut by 6 bases, the J end by 2 bases, with 4 bases between. The germline gives CDR1 MNHEY, CDR2 SVGEGT. This CDR3 has 12 amino acids. The CDR3 here is CASRHNTGELFF. Here the CDR3 DNA reads TGTGCCAGCAGACACAACACCGGGGAGCTGTTTTTT.

The CDR3 bases are TGCAGTGCTCAGTGGCAGGGGGCTACAGATACGCAGTATTTT. Its protein product is CSAQWQGATDTQYF. V is TRBV20-1 and J is TRBJ2-3, with 8 bases that match TRBD1. Germline V gene sequence: CDR1 DFQATT, CDR2 SNEGSKA (reference sequence). J lost 3 bases, V lost 5 bases, and 7 bases had no gene match. This CDR3 contains 14 residues.

The chain uses TRBV7-9 and TRBJ2-7, with a weak D call TRBD2 (7 bases). This CDR3 contains 13 residues. Germline loops: CDR1 SEHNR, CDR2 FQNEAQ (reference sequence). V was cut by 5 bases and J by 2 bases, with 10 bases left in between. The CDR3 loop is CASSQGGAYEQYV. CDR3 nucleotide sequence: TGTGCCAGCAGCCAAGGGGGGGCCTACGAGCAGTACGTC.

V is TRBV7-2 and J is TRBJ2-5; 8 bases match TRBD2. Germline assignment: CDR1 SGHTA and CDR2 FQGNSA. V was clipped by 7 bases and J by 5 bases; unmatched bases: 21. The CDR3 covers 18 residues. This chain's CDR3 is CASNNVGRGEAMWETQYF. CDR3 nucleotides: TGTGCCAGCAACAACGTAGGGCGGGGGGAAGCCATGTGGGAGACCCAGTACTTC.

V is TRBV4-3 and J is TRBJ2-3, with D maybe TRBD2 (7 bases). The germline V and J ends were trimmed by 0 bases and 1 base, with 8 bases remaining between them. CDR1 and CDR2 (germline): LGHNA, YSLEER. This CDR3 contains 15 residues. The CDR3 nucleotides read TGCGCCAGCAGCCAAGAGGGGGGGCGCACAGATACGCAGTATTTT. It encodes CASSQEGGRTDTQYF.

This clonotype occurred a few times. V is TRBV7-9 and J is TRBJ2-1; D may be TRBD2 (5 bases). From germline, CDR1 is SEHNR and CDR2 FQNEAQ (reference sequence). The CDR3 contains 15 residues. V shed 1 base and J shed 7 bases, with 14 bases lying between them. CDR3 protein: CASSLGLIRGNEQFF. The CDR3 DNA reads TGTGCCAGCAGCTTAGGCTTGATCCGGGGAAATGAGCAGTTCTTC.

This rearrangement joins TRBV5-1 to TRBJ2-3, with TRBD2 matching over 11 bases. The V gene end was trimmed by 0 bases and the J gene end by 2 bases; junction bases not matched to a gene: 5. Germline assignment: CDR1 SGHRS and CDR2 YFSETQ. This CDR3 is built from 17 residues. CDR3 sequence (DNA): TGCGCCAGCAGCTTGGCACTAGCGGGGGTTTTCACAGATACGCAGTATTTT. Translated, it gives CASSLALAGVFTDTQYF.

In its sample, this clonotype was seen a few times. The chain is built from TRBV5-5 and TRBJ1-1; D uncertain. Trimming shortened V by 2 bases and J by 2 bases, and 13 bases separated the two germline ends. CDR1 and CDR2 from the germline V gene are SGHKS and YYEKEE (reference sequence). This CDR3 has 15 residues. CDR3: CASSFEQRPNTEAFF. The CDR3 nucleotides read TGTGCCAGCAGCTTCGAACAGAGACCAAACACTGAAGCTTTCTTT.

This clonotype was counted only a few times. CDR3 sequence (DNA): TGTGCCAGCAGCGAGGGGACGGGTGAGACCCAGTACTTC. Amino acids: CASSEGTGETQYF. The chain recombines TRBV9 with TRBJ2-5; either TRBD1 or TRBD2 may supply D (5 bases each). CDR3 size: 13 residues. Germline values: CDR1 SGDLS, CDR2 YYNGEE. Trimming cost V 3 bases and J 5 bases, with 11 bases left between them.

This clonotype was detected only a few times. This chain connects TRBV2 to TRBJ2-7; a possible D gene is TRBD2 (5 bases). This CDR3 is 11 amino acids long. In germline, CDR1 is SNHLY, CDR2 FYNNEI. V was clipped by 10 bases and J by 3 bases, with 10 bases between them. The DNA for the CDR3 is TGTGCCAACGGGGATAGCTACGAGCAGTACTTC. The encoded protein is CANGDSYEQYF.

There are a few counts of this clonotype. The chain couples TRBV7-2 to TRBJ2-3, with D perhaps TRBD2 (6 bases). The germline V gene encodes CDR1 SGHTA and CDR2 FQGNSA. V was shortened by 4 bases and J by 5 bases, with 16 bases between the two germline ends. The CDR3 totals 15 residues. The CDR3 loop reads CASSSRRTTQDTQYF. The CDR3, as DNA: TGTGCCAGCAGCTCCCGGAGGACTACTCAAGATACGCAGTATTTT.

This clonotype turned up a few times. J is TRBJ1-4 and V is TRBV12-3 or TRBV12-4, with D possibly matching TRBD1 (5 bases). This CDR3 has 15 residues. V was pared by 10 bases and J by 3 bases, with 18 bases between. CDR3 coding DNA: TGTGCCAACAGATCCCAGGGAAGAGCTAATGAAAAACTGTTTTTT. Encoded protein: CANRSQGRANEKLFF.

This clonotype has a handful of counts. J is TRBJ1-1 and V is TRBV20-1, with D unclear. The germline V and J ends were trimmed by 5 bases and 5 bases, with 9 bases remaining between them. This CDR3 comprises 11 residues. CDR1 and CDR2 (germline): DFQATT, SNEGSKA (reference sequence). CDR3 amino acids: CSAPIYTEAFF. The CDR3 DNA sequence: TGCAGTGCTCCAATTTATACTGAAGCTTTCTTT.

This clonotype was counted ten times or more. The CDR3 protein is CASSSMDSSRQYF. DNA for the CDR3: TGTGCCAGCAGCTCCATGGACAGTTCACGGCAGTATTTT. The chain employs TRBV7-2 and TRBJ2-3; maybe TRBD1 (6 bases). The length of the CDR3 is 13 residues. From germline, CDR1 is SGHTA and CDR2 FQGNSA. V shed 4 bases and J shed 11 bases, with 16 bases lying between them.

The V gene is TRBV7-3, the J gene TRBJ2-1, with a possible D match to TRBD2 (5 bases). Germline CDR1 SGHTA, CDR2 FQGTGA. CDR3 size: 13 residues. V lost 2 bases to trimming and J lost 10 bases, with 12 bases between them. The CDR3 sequence is CASSLRGSGEQFF. CDR3 nucleotide sequence: TGTGCCAGCAGCTTACGGGGTTCGGGAGAGCAGTTCTTC.